This is a list of T cell receptor beta chains from one sample in a study of cytomegalovirus exposure and HLA in healthy donors. Profiling relied on immunoSEQ multiplex PCR, and the TCRdb table lists in-frame clones only, not all of them. Of over 200,000 clones listed, 77% are singletons. The specimen sequenced was PBMCs. These receptor sequences come from an older woman in good health and CMV-seropositive. The CDR3 runs from the conserved cysteine through the conserved F or W. The D gene is left open where the match is weak.

d_call v_call cdr3_aa
NA TRBV7-2 CASSIGTFSHEQFF
NA TRBV28 CASSTLGGGGYTF
NA TRBV5-1 CASRDSNTEAFF
NA TRBV7-9 CSSSLGGRGRGDGELFF
NA TRBV10-1 CASTEGPNQPQHF
NA TRBV15 CATSRGGDTEAFF
NA TRBV18 CASSPKSVETQYF
NA TRBV18 CASSPPSGANTEAFF
TRBD1 TRBV30 CASAGTGGLLGYTF
NA TRBV9 CASSVSGNQPQHF
TRBD1 TRBV10-3 CAIGDRVGTEAFF
NA TRBV2 CASRPGGNEQYF
TRBD2 TRBV4-3 CASSQAPLAGPTDTQYF
NA TRBV28 CASSPTDPYGYTF
TRBD1 TRBV30 CAWSVTGDSPLHF
NA TRBV29-1 CSVEGQNSGANVLTF
NA TRBV6-1 CASSLGEVGNTIYF
NA TRBV2 CASSESRWSTDTQYF
NA TRBV11-2 CASSFTGNQPQHF
NA TRBV27 CASTKLLTGNSNQPQHF
NA TRBV7-6 CASSWQQRGNTGELFF
NA TRBV7-9 CASSLMGSTEAFF
NA TRBV11-2 CASSLQGFQETQYF
NA TRBV21-1 CASSKSGPGEGEQYF
NA TRBV5-6 CASSLAERQETQYF